This record looks at one TCR beta chain sequence and its context. The repertoire was sequenced with immunoSEQ multiplex PCR; TCRdb's copy has only in-frame clones and lacks some. The repertoire holds roughly 150,000 clones, with more than 75% as singletons. The data are from a study of blood T cell repertoires in COVID-19. CDR3 length equals 16 residues. Per germline, CDR1 LGHDT and CDR2 YNNKEL (reference sequence). Trimming removed 1 base from V and 7 bases from J; junction bases left unmatched: 9. The TCR comes from an older man with acute or convalescent COVID-19. Input material: peripheral blood. The gene calls are TRBV3-1 (or the pseudogene TRBV3-2) and TRBJ2-7; 11 nucleotides match TRBD2. As DNA, the CDR3 is TGTGCCAGCAGCCAAGGTTGGCTAGCGGGAGGCAGGGAGCAGTACTTC. Protein sequence: CASSQGWLAGGREQYF.